Following are 15 T cell receptor beta chains from one sample sequenced in a study of post-analysis software for immune sequencing data. Findings and caveats of the study: Controls showed lower frequencies than patients for five TRBV segments, and TRBV5-6, TRBV5-1 and TRBV20-1 were among these.

Their antigen targets remain unknown. TCR beta libraries were prepared from cDNA with unique molecular identifiers. TCRdb ran MiXCR on the PCR reads and lists one entry per CDR3 protein. Of 750,000 to 950,000 distinct CDR3 sequences in the sample, roughly 58% were seen once. Sample: blood. The receptors shown here come from a girl between 10 and 17 years old with multiple sclerosis.

The rearrangement links TRBV20-1 to TRBJ1-2; 8 positions match TRBD1. The V segment lost 2 bases and the J segment 4 bases; nucleotides outside the gene matches: 6. The CDR3 covers 14 residues. The V gene's germline CDR1 is DFQATT and CDR2 SNEGSKA (reference sequence). This CDR3 reads CSARSDRGGYGYTF. The CDR3 coding sequence is TGCAGTGCTAGATCCGACAGGGGAGGCTATGGCTACACCTTC.

This chain links TRBV12-3 or TRBV12-4 with TRBJ2-4; maybe TRBD2 (5 bases). Trimming removed 5 bases from V and 13 bases from J, with 21 bases in between. The CDR3 has 14 residues. The CDR3 protein is CASSKIMHGIEQYF. CDR3 nucleotide sequence: TGTGCCAGCAGTAAAATAATGCACGGGATAGAGCAGTACTTC.

The chain is built from TRBV29-1 and TRBJ2-7; 11 positions agree with TRBD2. V shed 7 bases, J shed 5 bases, and the junction held 13 bases outside the gene matches. There are 15 residues in the CDR3. Germline V gene data show CDR1 as SQVTM and CDR2 as ANQGSEA. CDR3 bases: TGCAGCGCTACCATAGCGGGAGGGCGGAGAGACGAGCAGTACTTC. Its translation is CSATIAGGRRDEQYF.

The chain is built from TRBV29-1 and TRBJ2-3; TRBD1 agrees at 10 bases. The CDR3 loop spans 18 amino acids. Per germline, CDR1 SQVTM and CDR2 ANQGSEA. The V segment lost 4 bases and the J segment 3 bases; nucleotides outside the gene matches: 16. Here the CDR3 reads CSVVGDRGRKYNTDTQYF. The DNA of the CDR3 is TGCAGCGTTGTGGGAGACAGGGGGCGCAAATACAATACAGATACGCAGTATTTT.

The chain joins TRBV4-1 to TRBJ1-5, with 8 bases matching TRBD1. The ends lost 5 bases at V and 5 bases at J; junction bases unmatched: 8. Germline assignment: CDR1 MGHRA and CDR2 YSYEKL. This CDR3 comprises 15 residues. The DNA of the CDR3 is TGCGCCAGCAGCTCCTCGGACAGGGAGGATCAGCCCCAGCATTTT. Its translation is CASSSSDREDQPQHF.

V is TRBV29-1 and J is TRBJ2-1; 12 positions match TRBD1. The CDR3 runs 17 residues. Germline CDR1 reads SQVTM; CDR2 reads ANQGSEA. The V and J ends lost 5 bases and 0 bases, in that order; junction bases with no gene match: 8. CDR3 bases: TGCAGCGTTATACCGGGACAGGGGGCCTACTCCTACAATGAGCAGTTCTTC. Protein product: CSVIPGQGAYSYNEQFF.

The chain couples TRBV15 to TRBJ1-6; D is possibly TRBD1 (5 bases). The CDR3 is 16 residues long. V lost 2 bases to trimming and J lost 11 bases, with 19 bases between them. Germline V CDR1 and CDR2: LNHNV, YYDKDF (reference sequence). CDR3 bases: TGTGCCACCAGCAGATCCAGCAGGGAAGGGGAAGCACCCCTCCACTTT. Translating gives CATSRSSREGEAPLHF.

The chain has TRBV29-1 and TRBJ1-2; TRBD1 matches 7 bases. The CDR3 sequence is 14 residues long. CDR1 is SQVTM, CDR2 ANQGSEA, per germline. V shed 7 bases and J 6 bases; nucleotides not matched to a gene: 14. CDR3 protein: CSGSWGQMGNGYTF. CDR3 sequence (DNA): TGCAGCGGTTCGTGGGGACAGATGGGAAATGGCTACACCTTC.

This clonotype was counted between two and nine times. The chain recombines TRBV20-1 with TRBJ2-1; TRBD1 matches 9 bases. The germline V gene has CDR1 DFQATT and CDR2 SNEGSKA (reference sequence). V was pared by 5 bases and J by 4 bases, with 6 bases of the junction left unmatched. This CDR3 spans 14 amino acids. The CDR3 is CSAPGTGLYNEQFF. In DNA form, the CDR3 reads TGCAGTGCTCCCGGGACAGGGTTATACAATGAGCAGTTCTTC.

J is TRBJ2-7 and V is TRBV5-1, with 7 bases matching TRBD1. The CDR3 loop spans 15 amino acids. V lost 4 bases, J lost 3 bases, and 10 bases stayed unmatched. Germline lookup yields CDR1 SGHRS and CDR2 YFSETQ. The CDR3 here is CASSVGTGDDYEQYF. Written as DNA, the CDR3 is TGCGCCAGCAGCGTAGGAACAGGGGACGACTACGAGCAGTACTTC. The full variable domain, with the rest looked up from reference TRBV5-1 and TRBJ2-7, is KAGVTQTPRYLIKTRGQQVTLSCSPISGHRSVSWYQQTPGQGLQFLFEYFSETQRNKGNFPGRFSGRQFSNSRSEMNVSTLELGDSALYLCASSVGTGDDYEQYFGPGTRLTVT.

The chain carries TRBV3-1 and TRBJ2-7, with TRBD2 identical over 7 bases. V lost 2 bases to trimming and J lost 7 bases; unmatched junction nucleotides: 11. Germline CDR1 and CDR2: LGHDT and YNNKEL (reference sequence). The CDR3 has 15 amino acids. CDR3 residues: CASSQTVAGAGEQYF. CDR3 in DNA: TGTGCCAGCAGCCAAACAGTGGCGGGAGCTGGTGAGCAGTACTTC.

This chain links TRBV24-1 with TRBJ2-3; D might be TRBD1 or TRBD2, each matching 5 bases. Germline CDR1 KGHDR, CDR2 SFDVKD. With 9 bases removed from V and 6 bases from J, the gap between germline ends came to 15 bases. The CDR3 runs 13 residues. In nucleotides, the CDR3 is TGTGCCACCCGAAGTGGGGGATCGGATACGCAGTATTTT. Residues: CATRSGGSDTQYF.

J is TRBJ2-4 and V is TRBV6-5; D may be TRBD2 (5 bases). The DNA end is a closer match to TRBJ2-7, so the J assignment may be wrong. The CDR3 runs 15 residues. The germline V gene has CDR1 MNHEY and CDR2 SVGAGI. The CDR3 loop reads CASSRPGLPSYEQYF. CDR3 bases: TGTGCCAGCAGCCGCCCAGGACTCCCGTCCTACGAGCAGTACTTC.

The chain has TRBV12-3 or TRBV12-4 and TRBJ2-7; TRBD2 agrees at 7 bases. The CDR3 loop spans 15 amino acids. V dropped 6 bases and J dropped 2; count of bases not matched to a gene: 10. The CDR3 sequence is CASSPGQRGPYEQYF. In DNA, the CDR3 is TGTGCCAGCAGCCCAGGGCAGCGGGGCCCCTACGAGCAGTACTTC.

The sample holds a few counts of this clonotype. V and J are TRBV20-1 and TRBJ2-7; TRBD2 agrees at 11 bases. Germline assignment: CDR1 DFQATT and CDR2 SNEGSKA (reference sequence). V dropped 4 bases and J dropped 1; count of bases not matched to a gene: 3. The CDR3 covers 14 residues. The CDR3 is CSATLAGVSYEQYF. In DNA form, the CDR3 reads TGCAGTGCTACACTAGCGGGAGTATCCTACGAGCAGTACTTC.